Presented here are 11 T cell receptor beta chains from one specimen sequenced in a study of blood T cell repertoires in COVID-19. Clones were read by immunoSEQ multiplex PCR, and TCRdb kept only the in-frame ones, dropping some. This repertoire shows 350,000 or so clones, more than 70% found once; its top ten account for about 10%. The source material was peripheral blood. The receptors originated from a woman aged 30 to 39 with COVID-19, enrolled during active disease.

The chain combines TRBV11-2 with TRBJ1-2, with D possibly TRBD1 on 6 matching bases. Trimming cost V 2 bases and J 3 bases, with 25 bases left between them. The CDR3 is 19 amino acids. Germline CDR1 SGHAT, CDR2 FQNNGV. DNA of the CDR3: TGTGCCAGCAGCTTAAAAACCCCCGACCGCGGCCACAGGGACTATGGCTACACCTTC. Amino acid sequence: CASSLKTPDRGHRDYGYTF. Combining the CDR3 with reference TRBV11-2 and TRBJ1-2 gives the whole variable domain EAGVAQSPRYKIIEKRQSVAFWCNPISGHATLYWYQQILGQGPKLLIQFQNNGVVDDSQLPKDRFSAERLKGVDSTLKIQPAKLEDSAVYLCASSLKTPDRGHRDYGYTFGSGTRLTVV.

The chain employs TRBV7-2 and TRBJ2-3, with D maybe TRBD2 (5 bases). Per the germline V gene, CDR1 is SGHTA and CDR2 is FQGNSA. The CDR3 has 12 residues. V was shortened by 5 bases and J by 6 bases, with 9 bases between the two germline ends. The CDR3 sequence is CASSRGGDTQYF. CDR3 DNA: TGTGCCAGCAGCCGAGGCGGGGATACGCAGTATTTT.

This clone was seen a single time. This CDR3 is CASSQDPPRGLLNEQYF. The DNA for the CDR3 is TGCGCCAGCAGCCAAGATCCCCCCAGGGGGCTTTTGAACGAGCAGTACTTC. This chain joins TRBV4-1 and TRBJ2-7; TRBD1 agrees at 8 bases. The ends lost 0 bases at V and 5 bases at J; junction bases unmatched: 12. CDR3 size: 17 residues. CDR1 is MGHRA and CDR2 is YSYEKL in the germline V gene.

The chain employs TRBV7-8 and TRBJ2-5; TRBD2 matches 11 bases. The V gene's germline CDR1 is SGHVS and CDR2 FQNEAQ. V shed 5 bases and J 5 bases; nucleotides not matched to a gene: 4. This CDR3 region has 14 residues. CDR3 DNA sequence: TGTGCCAGCAGCGTCCTAGCGGGAGGTGAGACCCAGTACTTC. Protein sequence: CASSVLAGGETQYF.

V and J are TRBV9 and TRBJ2-7; 7 bases fit TRBD2. CDR3 length: 14 amino acids. Germline V gives CDR1 SGDLS, CDR2 YYNGEE. V gave up 6 bases and J gave up 6 bases; unmatched junction bases: 12. CDR3 protein: CASTPGRRGIEQYF. The CDR3, as DNA: TGTGCCAGCACGCCCGGACGGCGGGGGATCGAGCAGTACTTC.

The chain uses TRBV15 and TRBJ2-1, with a tentative D call TRBD2 (6 bases). V was shortened by 0 bases and J by 4 bases, with 7 bases between the two germline ends. Per the germline V gene, CDR1 is LNHNV and CDR2 is YYDKDF (reference sequence). The CDR3 loop spans 14 amino acids. CDR3 bases: TGTGCCACCAGCAGAGATCGGGGGTACAATGAGCAGTTCTTC. As protein: CATSRDRGYNEQFF. Filled out from reference TRBV15 and TRBJ2-1, the complete variable domain reads DAMVIQNPRYQVTQFGKPVTLSCSQTLNHNVMYWYQQKSSQAPKLLFHYYDKDFNNEADTPDNFQSRRPNTSFCFLDIRSPGLGDTAMYLCATSRDRGYNEQFFGPGTRLTVL.

This clone was recorded once. The rearrangement joins TRBV6-2 or TRBV6-3 to TRBJ1-2; 9 bases are a match to TRBD1. V dropped 1 base and J dropped 6; count of bases not matched to a gene: 0. Per the germline V gene, CDR1 is MNHEY and CDR2 is SVGEGT. The CDR3 has 13 amino acids. CDR3 nucleotides: TGTGCCAGCAGTTACTGGACAGGGGATGGCTACACCTTC. Its translation: CASSYWTGDGYTF.

V gene TRBV15 combines with J gene TRBJ1-4, with 9 positions matching TRBD1. The CDR3 loop spans 16 amino acids. Unmatched junction bases numbered 9, after V lost 5 bases and J lost 5 bases. Germline V gene sequence: CDR1 LNHNV, CDR2 YYDKDF (reference sequence). In nucleotides, the CDR3 is TGTGCCACCAGCCGGGGACAGGGTAGGGGAAATGAAAAACTGTTTTTT. Amino acid sequence: CATSRGQGRGNEKLFF.

This chain connects TRBV6-2 or TRBV6-3 to TRBJ2-5; the D gene is possibly TRBD1 (6 bases). Trimming shortened V by 6 bases and J by 2 bases, and 16 bases separated the two germline ends. Per germline, CDR1 MNHEY and CDR2 SVGEGT. This CDR3 has 15 residues. CDR3 region: CASSSGQGWQETQYF. The CDR3 DNA reads TGTGCCAGCAGCTCTGGCCAGGGGTGGCAAGAGACCCAGTACTTC.

The rearrangement links TRBV7-8 to TRBJ2-7, with 7 bases aligning to TRBD2. The germline CDR1 and CDR2 sequences are SGHVS and FQNEAQ. The J segment lost 6 bases and the V segment lost 5 bases, leaving 10 bases of the junction unmatched. The CDR3 loop spans 14 amino acids. CDR3 sequence reads: CASSPLAGVGEQYF. The CDR3 DNA reads as TGTGCCAGCAGCCCACTTGCGGGAGTAGGCGAGCAGTACTTC.

The chain employs TRBV3-1 (or the pseudogene TRBV3-2) and TRBJ1-6, with D unresolved. V was trimmed by 0 bases and J by 11 bases, leaving 5 bases between them. From germline, CDR1 is LGHDT and CDR2 YNNKEL (reference sequence). This CDR3 has 12 amino acids. The CDR3 protein is CASSQDGPPLHF. In DNA, the CDR3 is TGTGCCAGCAGCCAAGATGGGCCACCCCTCCACTTT.